Shown below are 7 T cell receptor delta chains from a single sample sequenced in a study of gamma delta lymphoproliferative disorders and STAT genes. TCRdb re-called clones from the multiplex PCR reads via CATT. The table lists a few thousand delta-chain clones, more than 0.8% of them singletons. Genomic DNA from isolated PBMCs served as the sequencing template. The specimen was blood. The receptor source for this set is a human donor in good health.

This clone occurred a few times. TCRdb attributes to this sequence the protein of a much larger clone, which differs from the DNA translation at residue 10; a read error is likely, and the protein displayed is translated from the DNA. The rearrangement links TRDV2 to TRDJ1; 7 bases are shared with TRDD3. V shed 0 bases and J 0 bases; nucleotides not matched to a gene: 12. CDR1 is GEAIGNYY and CDR2 is EKD in the germline V gene. There are 18 residues in the CDR3. This CDR3 reads CACDTVGDLLGDTDKLIF. The CDR3, as DNA: TGTGCCTGTGACACCGTGGGGGACCTATTGGGAGACACCGATAAACTCATCTTT.

This clone was observed a few times. TCRdb's listed protein matches a much larger clone and diverges from this DNA's translation at residue 11, likely through a read error; the protein shown comes from the DNA. The V call is TRDV1, the J call TRDJ1; D tentatively fits TRDD2 or TRDD3 (7 bases each). Germline V gene lookup returns CDR1 TSWWSYY and CDR2 QGS. CDR3 size: 22 residues. The ends were cut back, 2 bases at V and 0 bases at J, with 31 bases in the middle. The CDR3 here is CALGEFVPTFRGISLYTDKLIF. The CDR3 DNA is TGTGCTCTTGGGGAATTTGTTCCTACGTTCCGGGGGATTTCCCTGTACACCGATAAACTCATCTTT.

This clone has only a few counts. TCRdb pairs this DNA with a much larger clone's protein that differs at residue 10, likely a read error; the protein shown was translated from the DNA. The V call is TRDV1, the J call TRDJ1; D remains unclear. The CDR3 loop spans 16 amino acids. The V end was cut by 2 bases, the J end by 0 bases, with 13 bases between. Germline assignment: CDR1 TSWWSYY and CDR2 QGS. The CDR3 spells CALGELAPGYTDKLIF. The CDR3 DNA sequence: TGTGCTCTTGGGGAATTGGCCCCGGGGTACACCGATAAACTCATCTTT.

This clone qualifies as large. Other DNA variants within this sample encode the same CDR3. The chain employs TRDV2 and TRDJ1, with TRDD3 identical over 10 bases. The CDR3 is made up of 16 amino acids. J was trimmed by 0 bases and V by 3 bases; bases with no gene match: 6. The germline gives CDR1 GEAIGNYY, CDR2 EKD. In nucleotides, the CDR3 is TGTGCCTGTGACCCACTGGGGGATGTCCACACCGATAAACTCATCTTT. Its protein is CACDPLGDVHTDKLIF.

By share of the sample, this clone is medium-sized. For the J gene the call is TRDJ1; the V gene lacks a call; TRDD3 reflects the table's D call only, with no check against the DNA. The CDR3 contains 22 residues. The CDR3 sequence: CASLCLPLPRHEETRSSDKLIF. Here the CDR3 DNA reads TGTGCTTCATTGTGCCTTCCGTTACCCAGGCATGAGGAGACGCGCTCCAGCGATAAACTCATCTTT.

By proportion, this clone is medium-sized. The chain has TRDV1 and TRDJ1, with TRDD3 matching over 9 bases. From germline, CDR1 is TSWWSYY and CDR2 QGS. The V gene end was trimmed by 2 bases and the J gene end by 10 bases; junction bases not matched to a gene: 20. This CDR3 region has 18 residues. The CDR3 DNA follows: TGTGCTCTTGGGGAAGGCCTGGCCTTCCCGTATACTGGGGGAGGACTCATCTTT. Its protein product is CALGEGLAFPYTGGGLIF.

This clone was observed a handful of times. One base away lies a much larger clone, so this may be a sequencing read error. Other DNA sequences in the sample encode the same CDR3. The chain combines TRDV2 with TRDJ1; TRDD3 matches 7 bases. The length of the CDR3 is 18 residues. CDR1 is GEAIGNYY and CDR2 is EKD in the germline V gene. The CDR3 sequence: CACDTVSLARGDTDKLIF. The DNA of the CDR3 is TGTGCTTGTGACACGGTTTCCCTAGCACGGGGGGATACCGATAAACTCATCTTT.